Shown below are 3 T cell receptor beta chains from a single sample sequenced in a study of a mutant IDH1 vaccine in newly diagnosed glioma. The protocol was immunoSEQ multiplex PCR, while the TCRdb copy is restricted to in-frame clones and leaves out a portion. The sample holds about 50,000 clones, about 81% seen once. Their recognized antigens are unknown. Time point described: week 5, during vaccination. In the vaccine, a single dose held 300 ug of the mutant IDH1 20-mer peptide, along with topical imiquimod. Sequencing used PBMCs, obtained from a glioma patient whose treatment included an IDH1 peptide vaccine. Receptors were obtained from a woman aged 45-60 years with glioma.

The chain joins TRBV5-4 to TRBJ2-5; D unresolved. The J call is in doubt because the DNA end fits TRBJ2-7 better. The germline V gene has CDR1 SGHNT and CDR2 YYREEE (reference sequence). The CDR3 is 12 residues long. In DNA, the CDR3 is TGTGCCACCAGTGTCCCGGATCTCGAGCAGTACTTC. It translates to CATSVPDLEQYF.

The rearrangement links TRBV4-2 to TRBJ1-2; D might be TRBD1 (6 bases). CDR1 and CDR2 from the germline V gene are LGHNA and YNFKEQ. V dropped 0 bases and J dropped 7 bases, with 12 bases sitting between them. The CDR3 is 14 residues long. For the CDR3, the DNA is TGTGCCAGCAGCCAAGATCGGGGGGCGGGTGGCTACACCTTC. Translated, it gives CASSQDRGAGGYTF.

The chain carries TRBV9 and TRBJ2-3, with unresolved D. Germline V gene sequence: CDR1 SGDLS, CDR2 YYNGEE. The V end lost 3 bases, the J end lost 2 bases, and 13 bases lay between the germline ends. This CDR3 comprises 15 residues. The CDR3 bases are TGTGCCAGCAGCGCAGCTCCGTCACTCACAGATACGCAGTATTTT. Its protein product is CASSAAPSLTDTQYF.